Sequencing of this TCR beta chain was carried out in a study of OX40 agonist ivuxolimab in advanced cancers. Whole-study context: Partial responses were achieved by three patients, one with hepatocellular carcinoma and two with cutaneous melanoma.

TCRdb's table, derived via immunoSEQ multiplex PCR, lists solely in-frame clones and lacks some. The table records roughly 70,000 clones, approximately 86% of them present only once. Whole-study findings and limits: Relative to CD4+, CD8+ T cells held more expanded clones on average.

With V trimmed by 4 bases and J by 1 base, 6 bases remained unmatched. Germline V gives CDR1 MNHNS, CDR2 SASEGT. The CDR3 loop spans 17 amino acids. For this clone: Its specificity is unknown.

The clonotype comes from an adult with an advanced solid tumor such as melanoma, head and neck, liver or kidney cancer. The chain combines TRBV6-1 with TRBJ1-5; 11 bases are shared with TRBD1. The source was CD4+ or CD8+ T cells sorted from blood, collected in a trial of the OX40 agonist ivuxolimab. The CDR3 here is CASSAGTGGLSNQPQHF. DNA for the CDR3: TGTGCCAGCAGTGCGGGGACAGGGGGATTGAGCAATCAGCCCCAGCATTTT.